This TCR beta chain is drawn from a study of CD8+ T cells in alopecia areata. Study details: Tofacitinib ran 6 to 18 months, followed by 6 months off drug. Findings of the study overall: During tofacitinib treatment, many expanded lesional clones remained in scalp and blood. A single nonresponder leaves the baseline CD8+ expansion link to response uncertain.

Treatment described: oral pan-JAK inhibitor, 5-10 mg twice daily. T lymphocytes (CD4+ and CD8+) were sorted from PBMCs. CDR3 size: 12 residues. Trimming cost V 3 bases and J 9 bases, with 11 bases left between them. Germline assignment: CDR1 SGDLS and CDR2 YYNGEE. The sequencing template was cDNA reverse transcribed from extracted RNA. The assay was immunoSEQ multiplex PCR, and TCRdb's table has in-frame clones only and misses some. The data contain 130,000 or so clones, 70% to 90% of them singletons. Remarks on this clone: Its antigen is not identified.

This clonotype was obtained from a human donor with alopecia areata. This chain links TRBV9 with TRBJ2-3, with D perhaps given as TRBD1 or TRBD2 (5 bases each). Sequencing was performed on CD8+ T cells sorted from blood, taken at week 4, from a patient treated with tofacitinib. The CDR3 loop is CASSGDGQTQYF. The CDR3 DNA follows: TGTGCCAGCAGCGGGGACGGACAAACGCAGTATTTT.